These T cell receptor beta chains were read from a single sample in a study of blood T cell repertoires in COVID-19. Using immunoSEQ multiplex PCR, the repertoire was profiled, and TCRdb retains in-frame clones only, with some absent. The table records under 150,000 clones, approximately 88% of them present only once. The specimen sequenced was peripheral blood. The receptors shown here come from a woman older than 75 with acute or convalescent COVID-19. Both conserved end residues are part of each CDR3. D genes are given only for firm matches.

d_call j_call v_call cdr3_length cdr3_nt cdr3_aa
TRBD1 TRBJ1-6 TRBV27 15 TGTGCCAGCAGTTTATCTCGGCAGGGGGCCTCACCCCTCCACTTT CASSLSRQGASPLHF
- TRBJ1-2 TRBV5-6 18 TGTGCCAGCAGCTTGGCCGGCAGGGAAGTCGTATCTAACTATGGCTACACCTTC CASSLAGREVVSNYGYTF
- TRBJ2-1 TRBV27 15 TGTGCCAGCAGTCTTACCCTGGACAGCTACAATGAGCAGTTCTTC CASSLTLDSYNEQFF
TRBD1 TRBJ1-2 TRBV30 13 TGTGCCTGGAGGCCCCAGGGGGTAGGCGGCTACACCTTC CAWRPQGVGGYTF
- TRBJ1-2 TRBV27 15 TGTGCCAGCAGCCCTCGGGCAGGGTGGGGATATGGCTACACCTTC CASSPRAGWGYGYTF
TRBD1 TRBJ1-6 TRBV15 16 TGTGCCACCAGCGCCAGGACAGGGCTAATGAGTTCACCCCTCCACTTT CATSARTGLMSSPLHF
- TRBJ2-5 TRBV2 11 TGTGCCAGCAGTTACTCTGAGACCCAGTACTTC CASSYSETQYF
TRBD1 TRBJ2-1 TRBV19 17 TGTGCCAGTAGTTCCCACCTCAGGGACAGACCCTACAATGAGCAGTTCTTC CASSSHLRDRPYNEQFF
TRBD1 TRBJ1-1 TRBV19 14 TGTGCCAGTAACCCGGACAGGGTGGATAAACGAGCTTTCTTT CASNPDRVDKRAFF
TRBD1 TRBJ1-5 TRBV6-5 15 TGTGCCAGCAGTACACAGGGGGGAGGCAATCAGCCCCAGCATTTT CASSTQGGGNQPQHF